This T cell receptor (beta chain) was captured in a study of T cell repertoires in cytomegalovirus infection. About the study: It was the public TCR beta signatures that indicated both CMV infection and matching HLA type.

The V end was cut by 5 bases, the J end by 5 bases, with 19 bases between. The CDR3 is made up of 16 amino acids. Germline V lookup: CDR1 DFQATT, CDR2 SNEGSKA (reference sequence). Points on this clonotype: Its antigen is still unknown.

TCRdb ran MiXCR on the reads and lists one entry per CDR3 protein. The profile shows 97,000 or so distinct CDR3 sequences, about 17% of them singletons. Broader study findings: The cumulative frequency of public TCR beta families identified carriers of CMV plus the relevant HLA. Clonotypes of TCR beta that were HLA-C-restricted and CMV-specific dominated the ex vivo response.

This sequence was found in a human donor in good health (CMV status not recorded). Some clones in this sample may be carry-over from other donors' samples. The chain uses TRBV20-1 and TRBJ1-6; the D gene is possibly TRBD1 (6 bases). Sequencing input: PBMCs. DNA of the CDR3: TGCAGTGCTCCCACATTACCGGACAGAAATAATTCACCCCTCCACTTT. It codes for CSAPTLPDRNNSPLHF.